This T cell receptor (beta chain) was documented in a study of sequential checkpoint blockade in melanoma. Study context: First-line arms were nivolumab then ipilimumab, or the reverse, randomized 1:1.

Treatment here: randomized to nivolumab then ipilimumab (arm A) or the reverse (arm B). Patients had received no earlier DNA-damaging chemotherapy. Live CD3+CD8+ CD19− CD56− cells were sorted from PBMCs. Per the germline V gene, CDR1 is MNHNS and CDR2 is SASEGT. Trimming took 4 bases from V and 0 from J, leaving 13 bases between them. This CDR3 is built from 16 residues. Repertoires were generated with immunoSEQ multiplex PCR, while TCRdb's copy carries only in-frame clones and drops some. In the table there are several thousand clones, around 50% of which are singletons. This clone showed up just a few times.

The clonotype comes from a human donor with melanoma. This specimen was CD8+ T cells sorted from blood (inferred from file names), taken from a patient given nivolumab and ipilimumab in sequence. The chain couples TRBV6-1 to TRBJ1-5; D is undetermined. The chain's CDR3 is CASSVETSYSNQPQHF. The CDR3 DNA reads TGTGCCAGCAGTGTAGAGACAAGTTATAGCAATCAGCCCCAGCATTTT.